Listed here are 12 T cell receptor beta chains from one sample, sequenced in a study of blood T cell repertoires in COVID-19 (dated by TCRdb to 2020 to 2021). Library preparation employed the immunoSEQ multiplex PCR assay. TCRdb re-hosts the immuneACCESS table, in-frame sequences only. Its copies lack some clones; in the studies checked, an unresolved V gene accounts for under half of them, and the cause for the rest is not known. In this sample the table shows about 250,000 clones, roughly 86% of which occur a single time. The ten largest clones capture roughly 0.8% of the sample. Specimen: peripheral blood. These receptors were collected from a woman in her 30s with acute or convalescent COVID-19.

V gene TRBV19 combines with J gene TRBJ2-1, with TRBD1 identical over 7 bases. Germline V gene data show CDR1 as LNHDA and CDR2 as SQIVND (reference sequence). V dropped 4 bases and J dropped 6; count of bases not matched to a gene: 12. The CDR3 loop spans 16 amino acids. In DNA form, the CDR3 reads TGTGCCAGTAGTACCCACCAGGGGGTATTGGTCAATGAGCAGTTCTTC. Protein sequence: CASSTHQGVLVNEQFF.

The J gene is TRBJ1-3, the V gene TRBV18; 8 positions agree with TRBD1. Germline assignment: CDR1 KGHSH and CDR2 LQKENI. With 2 bases clipped from V and 0 bases from J, the junction kept 0 bases outside the gene matches. The CDR3 has 15 residues. The chain's CDR3 is CASSPGTGSGNTIYF. CDR3 DNA: TGTGCCAGCTCACCAGGGACAGGCTCTGGAAACACCATATATTTT.

CDR3 DNA: TGTGCCAGCAGCCCAACACAGGGGGCCGGCGAGCAGTACTTC. Its protein product is CASSPTQGAGEQYF. This chain joins TRBV7-7 and TRBJ2-7; 9 bases are a match to TRBD1. Germline V CDR1 and CDR2: SSHAT, FNYEAQ (reference sequence). Trimming took 5 bases from V and 6 from J; bases not matched to a gene: 8. The CDR3 is 14 amino acids.

V usage is TRBV19 and J usage is TRBJ1-5; D is uncertain. Trimming removed 5 bases at V and 5 bases at J, with 16 bases between. The CDR3 spans 15 residues. The germline CDR1 and CDR2 sequences are LNHDA and SQIVND (reference sequence). CDR3 sequence (DNA): TGTGCCAGTAGTGAGCGGCCACCCCATGATCAGCCCCAGCATTTT. Protein: CASSERPPHDQPQHF.

The chain recombines TRBV29-1 with TRBJ1-3; D unresolved. The V end lost 5 bases, the J end lost 0 bases, and 11 bases lay between the germline ends. The CDR3 length is 14 residues. The germline CDR1 and CDR2 sequences are SQVTM and ANQGSEA. CDR3 DNA: TGCAGCGTTTTGCGAGGCCTCTCTGGAAACACCATATATTTT. It translates to CSVLRGLSGNTIYF.

This chain links TRBV9 with TRBJ1-4, with 9 bases fitting TRBD1. This CDR3 region has 16 residues. Germline trimming cut 3 bases from V and 7 bases from J; bases unmatched to any gene: 10. From germline, CDR1 is SGDLS and CDR2 YYNGEE. The CDR3 loop is CASSAGTGLIGEKLFF. The CDR3 region has the DNA TGTGCCAGCAGCGCCGGGACAGGGTTAATTGGTGAAAAACTGTTTTTT.

V is TRBV20-1 and J is TRBJ1-1, with D unresolved. Germline assignment: CDR1 DFQATT and CDR2 SNEGSKA (reference sequence). The CDR3 consists of 11 residues. The germline V and J ends were trimmed by 0 bases and 10 bases, with 9 bases remaining between them. The CDR3 DNA is TGCAGTGCTAGAGATTGGCGGAGAGCTTTCTTT. Protein sequence: CSARDWRRAFF.

The J gene is TRBJ2-5, the V gene TRBV11-1, with D tentatively TRBD2 (6 bases). The CDR3 is made up of 14 amino acids. CDR1 and CDR2 (germline): SGHAT, FQDESV (reference sequence). Trimming removed 4 bases from V and 5 bases from J, with 14 bases in between. DNA for the CDR3: TGTGCCAGCAGCTCCAATAGAGGAGGGGAGACCCAGTACTTC. Translating gives CASSSNRGGETQYF.

The chain combines TRBV7-9 with TRBJ1-1; TRBD1 matches at 9 bases. V lost 5 bases and J lost 3; bases outside the gene matches: 7. The CDR3 is 15 residues long. The germline gives CDR1 SEHNR, CDR2 FQNEAQ (reference sequence). The CDR3 loop reads CASSLDDRGDTEAFF. The CDR3, as DNA: TGTGCCAGCAGCCTTGATGACAGGGGGGACACTGAAGCTTTCTTT.

This chain connects TRBV11-2 to TRBJ2-3, with a possible D match to TRBD2 (7 bases). The V gene lost 5 bases and the J gene lost 1 base, with 13 bases spanning the gap. Germline values: CDR1 SGHAT, CDR2 FQNNGV. The CDR3 contains 15 residues. CDR3 sequence reads: CASSRRGPGTDTQYF. CDR3 nucleotides: TGTGCCAGCAGCCGGCGGGGGCCAGGCACAGATACGCAGTATTTT.

V usage is TRBV29-1 and J usage is TRBJ2-3; 7 positions match TRBD1. This CDR3 spans 16 amino acids. Trimming removed 2 bases from V and 0 bases from J; junction bases left unmatched: 8. Germline assignment: CDR1 SQVTM and CDR2 ANQGSEA. CDR3: CSVESLTGSSTDTQYF. The CDR3 DNA is TGCAGCGTTGAATCCCTGACAGGGTCGAGCACAGATACGCAGTATTTT.

This chain links TRBV5-1 with TRBJ2-3; 11 positions agree with TRBD2. V trimming: 0 bases; J trimming: 5 bases; junction bases outside the gene matches: 11. The CDR3 has 18 amino acids. The V gene's germline CDR1 is SGHRS and CDR2 YFSETQ. The CDR3 here is CASSLGRRTSGRGDTQYF. The CDR3 bases are TGCGCCAGCAGCTTGGGACGCAGAACTAGCGGGAGAGGAGATACGCAGTATTTT.